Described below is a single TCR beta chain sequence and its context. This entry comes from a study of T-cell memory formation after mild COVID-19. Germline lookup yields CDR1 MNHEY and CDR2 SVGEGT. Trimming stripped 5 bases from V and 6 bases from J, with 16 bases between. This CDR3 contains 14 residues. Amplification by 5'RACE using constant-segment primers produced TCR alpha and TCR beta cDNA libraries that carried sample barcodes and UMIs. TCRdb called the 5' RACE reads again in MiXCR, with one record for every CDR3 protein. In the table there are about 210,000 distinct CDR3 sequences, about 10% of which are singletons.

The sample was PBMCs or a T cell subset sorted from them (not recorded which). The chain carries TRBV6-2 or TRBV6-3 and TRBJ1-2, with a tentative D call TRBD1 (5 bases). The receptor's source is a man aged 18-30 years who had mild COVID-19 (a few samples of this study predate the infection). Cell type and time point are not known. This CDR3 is CASSLWQGANGYTF. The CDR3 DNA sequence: TGTGCCAGCAGTCTCTGGCAGGGAGCTAATGGCTACACCTTC.